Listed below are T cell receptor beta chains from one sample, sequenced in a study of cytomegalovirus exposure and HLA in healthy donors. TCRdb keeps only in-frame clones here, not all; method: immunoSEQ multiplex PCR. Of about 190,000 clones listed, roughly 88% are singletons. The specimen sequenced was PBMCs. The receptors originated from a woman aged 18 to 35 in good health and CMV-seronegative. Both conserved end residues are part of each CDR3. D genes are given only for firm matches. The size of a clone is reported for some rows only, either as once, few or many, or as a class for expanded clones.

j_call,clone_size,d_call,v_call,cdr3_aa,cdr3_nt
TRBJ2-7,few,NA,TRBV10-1,CASSQGGSYEQYF,TGCGCCAGCAGCCAGGGTGGATCCTACGAGCAGTACTTC
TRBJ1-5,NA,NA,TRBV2,CASSAGNRVNQPQHF,TGTGCCAGCAGTGCGGGTAACAGGGTCAATCAGCCCCAGCATTTT
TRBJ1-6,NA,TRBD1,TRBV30,CAWSGQGAGNSPLHF,TGTGCCTGGAGTGGACAGGGGGCCGGGAATTCACCCCTCCACTTT
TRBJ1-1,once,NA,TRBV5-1,CASSPAPNTEAFF,TGCGCCAGCAGCCCAGCGCCGAACACTGAAGCTTTCTTT
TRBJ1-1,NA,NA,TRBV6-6,CASSYSIRVRNTEAFF,TGTGCCAGCAGTTACTCTATCAGGGTTAGGAACACTGAAGCTTTCTTT
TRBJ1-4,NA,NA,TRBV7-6,CASSPRPATNEKLFF,TGTGCCAGCAGCCCCAGGCCCGCAACTAATGAAAAACTGTTTTTT
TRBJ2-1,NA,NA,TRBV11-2,CASSRRQQSYNEQFF,TGTGCCAGCAGCCGTCGACAGCAATCCTACAATGAGCAGTTCTTC
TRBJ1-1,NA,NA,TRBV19,CASSITRTAEAFF,TGTGCCAGTAGTATAACAAGGACAGCTGAAGCTTTCTTT
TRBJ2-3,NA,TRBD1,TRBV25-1,CASSDSSGQAGTDTQYF,TGTGCCAGCAGTGATTCTTCCGGACAGGCCGGCACAGATACGCAGTATTTT
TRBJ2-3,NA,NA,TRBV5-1,CASSLDSSTDTQYF,TGCGCCAGCAGCTTGGACAGTTCCACAGATACGCAGTATTTT
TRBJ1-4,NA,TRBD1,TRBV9,CASSVDRGATNEKLFF,TGTGCCAGCAGCGTAGACAGGGGCGCAACTAATGAAAAACTGTTTTTT